This T cell receptor beta chain stems from a study of T cells after yellow fever vaccination. TCRdb re-called the 5' RACE reads with MiXCR, one entry per CDR3 protein. The repertoire holds some 320,000 distinct CDR3 sequences, with about 8.7% as singletons. Study-wide points: Highly abundant clonotypes carried over from the bulk population could end up in FACS-sorted repertoires as contaminants. A weaker secondary response peaked on day 5, the primary on day 15.

This CDR3 contains 14 residues. V lost 6 bases, J lost 5 bases, and 8 bases stayed unmatched. Germline lookup yields CDR1 MNHNS and CDR2 SASEGT. A word on this clonotype: Its antigen is undetermined.

This receptor was identified in a man aged 18 to 30 who received the YFV17D yellow fever vaccine. The sample in question was PBMCs, obtained on the day of the first yellow fever vaccination. The chain couples TRBV6-1 to TRBJ2-7; 9 nucleotides line up with TRBD1. CDR3 in amino acids: CASRQGQGRNEQYF. The CDR3 DNA reads TGTGCCAGCAGACAGGGACAGGGTCGTAACGAGCAGTACTTC.